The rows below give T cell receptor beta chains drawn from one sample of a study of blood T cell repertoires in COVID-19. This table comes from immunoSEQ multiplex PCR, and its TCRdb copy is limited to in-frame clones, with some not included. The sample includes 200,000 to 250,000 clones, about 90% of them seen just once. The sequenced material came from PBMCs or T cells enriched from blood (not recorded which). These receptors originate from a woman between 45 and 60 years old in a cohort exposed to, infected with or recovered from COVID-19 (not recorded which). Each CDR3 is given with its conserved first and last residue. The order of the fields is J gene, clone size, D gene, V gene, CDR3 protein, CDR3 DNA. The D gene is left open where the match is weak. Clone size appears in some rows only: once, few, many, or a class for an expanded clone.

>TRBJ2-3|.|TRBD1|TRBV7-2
CASRMDRVSMGTQYF
TGTGCCAGCAGAATGGACAGGGTCTCGATGGGCACGCAATATTTT
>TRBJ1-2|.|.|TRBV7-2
CASSLNRQVYGYTF
TGTGCCAGCAGCTTAAATCGACAGGTCTATGGCTACACCTTC
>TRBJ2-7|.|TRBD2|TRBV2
CASSVTSGWSEQYF
TGTGCCAGCAGTGTTACTAGCGGGTGGAGCGAGCAGTACTTC
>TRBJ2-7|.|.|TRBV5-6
CASSLNTQGVEQYF
TGTGCCAGCAGCTTGAACACACAGGGTGTCGAGCAGTACTTC
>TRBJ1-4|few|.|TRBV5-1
CASTVEKLFF
TGCGCCAGCACTGTTGAAAAACTGTTTTTT
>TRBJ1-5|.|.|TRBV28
CASSLGGRGVLSNQPQHF
TGTGCCAGCAGTTTAGGGGGCCGGGGAGTCCTTAGCAATCAGCCCCAGCATTTT
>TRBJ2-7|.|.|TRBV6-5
CASKQRGRQYEQYF
TGTGCCAGCAAACAAAGGGGGAGACAGTACGAGCAGTACTTC
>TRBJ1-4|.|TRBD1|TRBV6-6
CASRRYNRGKREKLFF
TGTGCCAGCAGGCGATACAACAGGGGCAAAAGAGAAAAACTGTTTTTT
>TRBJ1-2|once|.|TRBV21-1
CASSKSQGYYGYTF
TGTGCCAGCAGCAAATCTCAGGGATACTATGGCTACACCTTC
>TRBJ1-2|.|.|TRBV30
CAWKGGAGEDYGYTF
TGTGCCTGGAAGGGGGGGGCCGGTGAAGACTATGGCTACACCTTC
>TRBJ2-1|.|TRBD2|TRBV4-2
CASSQGAGGTYNEQFF
TGTGCCAGCAGCCAAGGCGCGGGAGGCACTTACAATGAGCAGTTCTTC
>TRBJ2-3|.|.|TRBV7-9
CASSLRGATDTQYF
TGTGCCAGCAGCCTCAGGGGGGCCACAGATACGCAGTATTTT
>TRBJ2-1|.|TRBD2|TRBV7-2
CASSLGSGGSYYNEQFF
TGTGCCAGCAGCTTAGGGAGCGGGGGGTCCTACTACAATGAGCAGTTCTTC
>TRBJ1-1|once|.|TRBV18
CASSPPSTTRNTEAFF
TGTGCCAGCTCACCACCTAGCACTACGAGGAACACTGAAGCTTTCTTT
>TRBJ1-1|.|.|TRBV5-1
CASSLVSGGVNTEAFF
TGCGCCAGCAGCTTGGTGTCCGGCGGGGTGAACACTGAAGCTTTCTTT
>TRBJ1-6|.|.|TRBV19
CASSRGPNSAYNSPLHF
TGTGCCAGTAGCAGAGGGCCGAACTCGGCCTATAATTCACCCCTCCACTTT
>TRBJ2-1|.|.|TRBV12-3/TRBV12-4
CASSPGSRNEQFF
TGTGCCAGCAGCCCGGGGAGTAGGAATGAGCAGTTCTTC
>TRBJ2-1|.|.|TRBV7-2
CASSLELISYNEQFF
TGTGCCAGCAGCCTGGAGCTGATCAGCTACAATGAGCAGTTCTTC
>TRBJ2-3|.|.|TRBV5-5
CASSLGPSRGWTDTQYF
TGTGCCAGCAGCTTGGGGCCCAGTAGGGGCTGGACAGATACGCAGTATTTT
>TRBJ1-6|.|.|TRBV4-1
CASSQGYRASSPLHF
TGCGCCAGCAGCCAAGGCTACAGGGCAAGCTCACCCCTCCACTTT
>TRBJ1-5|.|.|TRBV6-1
CASSGAGKSSLGNQPQHF
TGTGCCAGCAGTGGTGCCGGGAAAAGTTCCTTGGGCAATCAGCCCCAGCATTTT
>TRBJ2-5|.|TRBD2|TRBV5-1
CASSPPGAGPETQYF
TGCGCCAGCAGCCCACCCGGAGCGGGGCCTGAGACCCAGTACTTC
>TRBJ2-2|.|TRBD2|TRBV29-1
CSVDSSGGAYTGELFF
TGCAGCGTTGATTCCAGCGGGGGGGCCTACACCGGGGAGCTGTTTTTT
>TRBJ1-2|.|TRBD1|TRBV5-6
CASSFQRDRVSYGYTF
TGTGCCAGCAGCTTTCAACGGGACAGGGTGTCCTATGGCTACACCTTC
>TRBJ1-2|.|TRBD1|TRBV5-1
CASSLLQGDDGYTF
TGCGCCAGCAGCTTGCTACAGGGGGACGATGGCTACACCTTC
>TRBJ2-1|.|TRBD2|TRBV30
CAWSSGGSSYNEQFF
TGTGCCTGGAGTAGCGGGGGGAGCTCCTACAATGAGCAGTTCTTC
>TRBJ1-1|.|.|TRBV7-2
CASSSQGWNTEAFF
TGTGCCAGCAGCTCTCAGGGCTGGAACACTGAAGCTTTCTTT
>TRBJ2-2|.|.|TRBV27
CASRLGNTGELFF
TGTGCCAGCAGACTTGGGAACACCGGGGAGCTGTTTTTT
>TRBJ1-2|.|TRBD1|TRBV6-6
CASSPGQGIANYGYTF
TGTGCCAGCAGTCCAGGACAGGGGATAGCTAACTATGGCTACACCTTC
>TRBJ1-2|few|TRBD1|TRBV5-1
CASSLRDSGIVRGYTF
TGCGCCAGCAGCTTAAGGGACAGCGGTATAGTACGTGGCTACACCTTC
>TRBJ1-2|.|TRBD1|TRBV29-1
CSVVGTGNGYTF
TGCAGCGTTGTTGGGACAGGGAATGGCTACACCTTC
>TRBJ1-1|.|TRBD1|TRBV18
CASSHYFGTGTLMNTEAFF
TGTGCCAGCTCTCATTATTTCGGGACAGGGACTTTAATGAACACTGAAGCTTTCTTT
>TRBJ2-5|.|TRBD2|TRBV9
CASSVSLGGGMGRETQYF
TGTGCCAGCAGCGTCTCCCTCGGCGGGGGGATGGGAAGGGAGACCCAGTACTTC
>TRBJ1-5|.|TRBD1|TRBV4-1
CASSQAGQKNQPQHF
TGCGCCAGCAGCCAAGCGGGACAGAAGAATCAGCCCCAGCATTTT
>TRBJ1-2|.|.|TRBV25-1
CASSEDSSPGVGYTF
TGTGCCAGCAGTGAAGACTCATCTCCAGGGGTTGGCTACACCTTC
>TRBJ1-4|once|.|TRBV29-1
CSVARGGEKLFF
TGCAGCGTTGCCAGAGGTGGCGAAAAACTGTTTTTT
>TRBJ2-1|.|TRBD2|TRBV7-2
CASSLLGTSGGANEQFF
TGTGCCAGCAGCTTGTTAGGGACTAGCGGGGGGGCCAATGAGCAGTTCTTC
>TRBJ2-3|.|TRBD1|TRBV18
CASRDRGSVTDTQYF
TGTGCCAGCCGGGACAGGGGGTCGGTCACAGATACGCAGTATTTT
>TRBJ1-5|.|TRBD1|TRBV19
CASREPGTGFQPQHF
TGTGCCAGTAGGGAACCCGGGACAGGGTTCCAGCCCCAGCATTTT
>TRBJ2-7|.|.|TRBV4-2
CASSQEVSRGPYEQYF
TGTGCCAGCAGCCAAGAGGTGTCAAGGGGCCCCTACGAGCAGTACTTC
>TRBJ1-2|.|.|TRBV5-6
CASSLGSRTHVRGLGYTF
TGTGCCAGCAGCTTGGGTTCTAGGACACACGTCAGAGGTCTAGGCTACACCTTC
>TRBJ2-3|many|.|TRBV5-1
CASSLGERGTQYF
TGCGCCAGCAGCTTGGGAGAGCGTGGTACGCAGTATTTT